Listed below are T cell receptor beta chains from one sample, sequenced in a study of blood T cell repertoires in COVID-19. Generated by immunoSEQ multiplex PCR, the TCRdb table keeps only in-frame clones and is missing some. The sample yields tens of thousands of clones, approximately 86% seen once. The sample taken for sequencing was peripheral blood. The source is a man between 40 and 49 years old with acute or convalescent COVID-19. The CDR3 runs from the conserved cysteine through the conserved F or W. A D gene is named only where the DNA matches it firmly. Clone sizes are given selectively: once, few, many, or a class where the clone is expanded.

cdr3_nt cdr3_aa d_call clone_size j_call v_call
TGTGCCATCCAGTTGGGAGGACTAGCGGGACTATACGAGCAGTACTTC CAIQLGGLAGLYEQYF TRBD2 once TRBJ2-7 TRBV7-9
TGTGCCACCTCGTCTGCAGATACGCAGTATTTT CATSSADTQYF NA NA TRBJ2-3 TRBV2
TGTGCCAGCAGCACCGGGACAGGGAGTGGTAACATTCAGTACTTC CASSTGTGSGNIQYF TRBD1 NA TRBJ2-4 TRBV11-2
TGTGCCAGTAGTATAGATGGCGGGGTCCACAATGAGCAGTTCTTC CASSIDGGVHNEQFF NA few TRBJ2-1 TRBV19
TGCAGCGTTGGGCAGGGTTTATGGGACTATGGCTACACCTTC CSVGQGLWDYGYTF NA NA TRBJ1-2 TRBV29-1
TGTGCCAGCATCGACGCGGGGATCTCTGGAAACACCATATATTTT CASIDAGISGNTIYF NA NA TRBJ1-3 TRBV7-9
TGCGCCAGCAGGGACTTTTCCTCCACAGATACGCAGTATTTT CASRDFSSTDTQYF NA NA TRBJ2-3 TRBV10-2
TGTGCCAGCTCACCAATCGGACAGGGCGATGGCTACACCTTC CASSPIGQGDGYTF TRBD1 NA TRBJ1-2 TRBV18
TGTGCCAGCAGTTTCGGACAGGACTACGAGCAGTACTTC CASSFGQDYEQYF TRBD1 NA TRBJ2-7 TRBV12-3/TRBV12-4
TGTGCCAGCAGCGCTCAGGGGGCGTCCTATGGCTACACCTTC CASSAQGASYGYTF TRBD1 few TRBJ1-2 TRBV7-9
TGTGCCAGCAGCTTACAGAAAGGGGCAGCTCAGCCCCAGCATTTT CASSLQKGAAQPQHF NA NA TRBJ1-5 TRBV7-2
TGTGCCAGCAGTGAATCGGGCGGGAGAATGTACAATGAGCAGTTCTTC CASSESGGRMYNEQFF TRBD2 NA TRBJ2-1 TRBV2
TGTGCCACTCGGGGGGTTCTCAATTCACCCCTCCACTTT CATRGVLNSPLHF NA NA TRBJ1-6 TRBV6-5
TGCGCCAGCCAACCACTAGCGGGGGCCTACAATGAGCAGTTCTTC CASQPLAGAYNEQFF TRBD2 NA TRBJ2-1 TRBV10-2
TGTGCCAGCAGCTTCGCAGGACAGGGGTTACACGAGCAGTACTTC CASSFAGQGLHEQYF TRBD1 few TRBJ2-7 TRBV11-2
TGTGCCTGGAGTGGCGGGGGGGACCAAGAGACCCAGTACTTC CAWSGGGDQETQYF TRBD2 few TRBJ2-5 TRBV30
TGTGCCAGCAGTGAAGCGCCTAGCGGGTTTGGAGGGGAGCTGTTTTTT CASSEAPSGFGGELFF TRBD2 NA TRBJ2-2 TRBV2
TGTGCCACCAGCAGAGCCCGCGGGGGTAGAGCAGATACGCAGTATTTT CATSRARGGRADTQYF TRBD2 once TRBJ2-3 TRBV15
TGTGCCAGCAGCCGAAGCGGAGGCGGGGAGACCCAGTACTTC CASSRSGGGETQYF NA NA TRBJ2-5 TRBV2
TGTGCCAGCAGTCAAACGGGACAGGGGGCGAGGAATTCACCCCTCCACTTT CASSQTGQGARNSPLHF TRBD1 NA TRBJ1-6 TRBV6-6
TGTGCCAGTAGGTCTATCGGAGCCAATGAGCAGTTCTTC CASRSIGANEQFF NA NA TRBJ2-1 TRBV19
TGTGCCAGCGGGGGGAGGGGAGTCAACACAGATACGCAGTATTTT CASGGRGVNTDTQYF TRBD2 NA TRBJ2-3 TRBV28
TGTGCCAGTAGTAAAGACAGGGGACACATGAACACTGAAGCTTTCTTT CASSKDRGHMNTEAFF TRBD1 NA TRBJ1-1 TRBV19
TGTGCCAGCAGCTTAGCCAGGGTACTTTCTAACTATGGCTACACCTTC CASSLARVLSNYGYTF NA NA TRBJ1-2 TRBV11-2
TGTGCCAGCAGCTTGAACCCGGGACTAGCGGGGAGCACAGATACGCAGTATTTT CASSLNPGLAGSTDTQYF TRBD2 once TRBJ2-3 TRBV5-6
TGTGCTAGTGGTTTTCCGCCAGGGTCACTCCAAGAGACCCAGTACTTC CASGFPPGSLQETQYF NA NA TRBJ2-5 TRBV12-5
TGCGCCAGCAGCTTACAGGGGATAACTGGAAACACCATATATTTT CASSLQGITGNTIYF TRBD1 few TRBJ1-3 TRBV5-1
TGTGCCAGCAGCCATAATGAAAAACTGTTTTTT CASSHNEKLFF NA NA TRBJ1-4 TRBV11-2
TGTGCCAGCAGCCAAAGAGGGCGGCGTCCAGCCAAAAACATTCAGTACTTC CASSQRGRRPAKNIQYF NA few TRBJ2-4 TRBV5-6
TGCGCCAGCAGCTTGTATCGGAATGAGCAGTTCTTC CASSLYRNEQFF NA NA TRBJ2-1 TRBV5-1
TGTGCCAGCAGTCCCCCCCGCCGGGGGTCAGGCTACACCTTC CASSPPRRGSGYTF NA NA TRBJ1-2 TRBV28
TGTGCCAGCACCCCAGGCAGCTCTGGAAACACCATATATTTT CASTPGSSGNTIYF NA NA TRBJ1-3 TRBV3-1/TRBV3-2
TGTGCCGTGCGGCGGGGGGGGGCTTTAGGTCAGCCCCAGCATTTT CAVRRGGALGQPQHF NA NA TRBJ1-5 TRBV6-5
TGTGCCAGATCGGGGACTAGCCGTAATGAGCAGTTCTTC CARSGTSRNEQFF TRBD2 NA TRBJ2-1 TRBV6-5
TGTGCCAGCAGTCCACGGGGGACAGGGTTGAACACTGAAGCTTTCTTT CASSPRGTGLNTEAFF TRBD1 NA TRBJ1-1 TRBV25-1
TGTGCCAGTAGTCCGATGACCAGCAAGAGGAGGGAGCTGTTTTTT CASSPMTSKRRELFF NA few TRBJ2-2 TRBV19
TGTGCCAGCAGCGTCGGACAGGCAACTAATGAAAAACTGTTTTTT CASSVGQATNEKLFF TRBD1 NA TRBJ1-4 TRBV7-9
TGTGCCAGCAGCTCCCGGGACAGCAAAACCCAATTT CASSSRDSKTQF TRBD1 few TRBJ1-3 TRBV28
TGTGCCAGCAGAAAAGAGCCATCCGAGCAGTTCTTC CASRKEPSEQFF NA NA TRBJ2-1 TRBV2
TGTGCTAGTGGTTTTAACGCGGAGACCCAGTACTTC CASGFNAETQYF NA few TRBJ2-5 TRBV12-5